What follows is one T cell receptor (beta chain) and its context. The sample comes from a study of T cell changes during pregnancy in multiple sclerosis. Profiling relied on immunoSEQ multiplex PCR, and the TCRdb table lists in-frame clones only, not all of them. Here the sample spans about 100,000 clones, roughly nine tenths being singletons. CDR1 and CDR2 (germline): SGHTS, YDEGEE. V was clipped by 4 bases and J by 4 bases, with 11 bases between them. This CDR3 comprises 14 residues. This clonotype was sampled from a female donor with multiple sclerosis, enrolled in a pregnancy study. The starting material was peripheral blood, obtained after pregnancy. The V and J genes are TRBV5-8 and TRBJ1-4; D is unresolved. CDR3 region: CASSTYQVNEKLFF. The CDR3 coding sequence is TGTGCCAGCAGCACTTACCAGGTTAATGAAAAACTGTTTTTT.